These 27 T cell receptor beta chains share one sample of origin, sequenced in a study of response to subunit inactivated influenza vaccine. TCRdb analysed the RT-PCR reads with MiXCR anew, one entry per CDR3 protein. The profile covers almost 250,000 distinct CDR3 sequences, with less than 15% appearing a single time and about 7.8% taken by the ten largest. The sample in question was non-naive T cells sorted from PBMCs, obtained approximately 15 days before vaccination. These receptors were obtained from a man aged 50 or older who received an inactivated influenza vaccine.

This chain uses TRBV20-1 with TRBJ2-7; possible D gene TRBD1, 6 bases. This CDR3 spans 13 amino acids. Trimming cost V 6 bases and J 3 bases, with 15 bases left between them. Germline V CDR1 and CDR2: DFQATT, SNEGSKA (reference sequence). CDR3 DNA sequence: TGCAGTGCAAACAGGGCTAGCCTCTACGAGCAGTACTTC. Translation: CSANRASLYEQYF.

The chain is built from TRBV30 and TRBJ2-2, with D tentatively TRBD1 (6 bases). CDR3 length equals 16 residues. V was shortened by 7 bases and J by 4 bases, with 22 bases between the two germline ends. Germline V CDR1 and CDR2: GTSNPN, SVGIG (reference sequence). The CDR3 is CASLNRVASGTGELFF. DNA of the CDR3: TGTGCCTCCCTAAACAGGGTTGCAAGCGGCACCGGGGAGCTGTTTTTT.

The chain joins TRBV24-1 to TRBJ2-2; 11 bases line up with TRBD2. The V and J ends lost 7 bases and 8 bases, in that order; junction bases with no gene match: 8. The germline V gene encodes CDR1 KGHDR and CDR2 SFDVKD. The CDR3 is 15 residues long. The CDR3 is CATRSTSGKLGELFF. Here the CDR3 DNA reads TGTGCCACCAGATCGACTAGCGGGAAGCTGGGGGAGCTGTTTTTT.

This clonotype was detected a few times. This sequence joins TRBV5-4 and TRBJ2-1, with a possible D match to TRBD2 (6 bases). The V and J ends lost 4 bases and 9 bases respectively, with 20 bases between them. CDR1 and CDR2 from the germline V gene are SGHNT and YYREEE (reference sequence). CDR3 length equals 15 residues. This CDR3 reads CASSTRTINTAEQFF. The CDR3 region has the DNA TGTGCCAGCAGCACCCGGACTATTAATACGGCTGAGCAGTTCTTC.

The chain has TRBV3-1 and TRBJ1-2; 8 positions match TRBD1. The V and J ends lost 3 bases and 2 bases, in that order; junction bases with no gene match: 5. Germline V gives CDR1 LGHDT, CDR2 YNNKEL (reference sequence). The CDR3 consists of 15 residues. In DNA, the CDR3 is TGTGCCAGCAGCCACTCGGACAGGGAAAACTATGGCTACACCTTC. Its protein is CASSHSDRENYGYTF.

A few counts support this clonotype. The chain recombines TRBV19 with TRBJ2-1; perhaps TRBD1 as D (5 bases). The CDR3 runs 13 residues. Trimming stripped 6 bases from V and 9 bases from J, with 15 bases between. Per the germline V gene, CDR1 is LNHDA and CDR2 is SQIVND (reference sequence). The CDR3: CASSPLPQGEQFF. CDR3 bases: TGTGCCAGTAGCCCCCTCCCTCAGGGTGAGCAGTTCTTC.

The J gene is TRBJ1-2, the V gene TRBV6-1; a weak D match, TRBD1 (5 bases). The CDR3 runs 14 residues. V was pared by 6 bases and J by 0 bases, with 11 bases between. Germline V lookup: CDR1 MNHNS, CDR2 SASEGT. CDR3 sequence reads: CASSRGRTNYGYTF. DNA for the CDR3: TGTGCCAGCAGCCGGGGCCGGACTAACTATGGCTACACCTTC.

The genes are TRBV4-2 and TRBJ2-7, with D perhaps TRBD1 or TRBD2 (6 bases each). Germline assignment: CDR1 LGHNA and CDR2 YNFKEQ. Trimming took off 1 base at V and 2 bases at J, with 18 bases between the two ends. The CDR3 runs 17 residues. The CDR3 region is CASSQGGGTHSPYEQYF. The CDR3 DNA follows: TGTGCCAGCAGCCAAGGAGGGGGGACACACAGTCCCTACGAGCAGTACTTC.

This clonotype turned up a few times. The rearrangement uses TRBV11-2 and TRBJ1-1; D ambiguous. The germline V gene encodes CDR1 SGHAT and CDR2 FQNNGV. The CDR3 covers 19 residues. Trimming took 5 bases from V and 1 from J, leaving 26 bases between them. The CDR3 loop reads CASSPRPLRGLLRNTEAFF. The CDR3 DNA sequence: TGTGCCAGCAGCCCACGACCCCTTCGGGGTCTTTTAAGGAACACTGAAGCTTTCTTT.

This clonotype turned up a few times. The chain has TRBV7-8 and TRBJ2-1; 7 nucleotides agree with TRBD2. Germline values: CDR1 SGHVS, CDR2 FQNEAQ. The CDR3 is 15 residues long. V trimming: 3 bases; J trimming: 3 bases; junction bases outside the gene matches: 5. The CDR3 DNA reads as TGTGCCAGCAGCTTTGGCGGGAGAGGCTACAATGAGCAGTTCTTC. Encoded protein: CASSFGGRGYNEQFF.

This clonotype occurred many times. V and J are TRBV6-1 and TRBJ2-5, with 7 bases fitting TRBD1. The CDR3 length is 14 residues. CDR1 is MNHNS, CDR2 SASEGT, per germline. V lost 7 bases, J lost 1 base, and 6 bases stayed unmatched. CDR3 DNA: TGTGCCAGCAACCAAGGGGGCAGCCAAGAGACCCAGTACTTC. Protein sequence: CASNQGGSQETQYF.

V gene TRBV11-2 combines with J gene TRBJ1-2; no definite D call. There are 12 residues in the CDR3. CDR1 and CDR2 (germline): SGHAT, FQNNGV. Trimming cost V 1 base and J 8 bases, with 8 bases left between them. The CDR3 spells CASSLGREGYTF. CDR3 DNA: TGTGCCAGCAGCTTAGGCCGGGAAGGCTACACCTTC.

The J gene is TRBJ1-6, the V gene TRBV3-1; no reliable D call. Trimming cost V 8 bases and J 1 base, with 3 bases left between them. This CDR3 has 12 amino acids. CDR1 and CDR2 from the germline V gene are LGHDT and YNNKEL (reference sequence). The CDR3 nucleotides read TGTGCCAGCCAATCCTATAATTCACCCCTCCACTTT. This sequence encodes CASQSYNSPLHF.

The chain joins TRBV27 to TRBJ2-1; 11 bases match TRBD2. V trimming: 5 bases; J trimming: 7 bases; junction bases outside the gene matches: 16. This CDR3 comprises 18 residues. CDR1 and CDR2 (germline): MNHEY, SMNVEV (reference sequence). Here the CDR3 reads CASSQKSLSGGALNEQFF. The CDR3 coding sequence is TGTGCCAGCAGTCAAAAGTCCCTTAGCGGGGGGGCCTTGAATGAGCAGTTCTTC.

The sample holds many counts of this clonotype. The V call is TRBV5-1, the J call TRBJ2-1; 11 bases map to TRBD2. Germline V gene data show CDR1 as SGHRS and CDR2 as YFSETQ. The CDR3 runs to 15 residues. Germline trimming cut 2 bases from V and 10 bases from J; bases unmatched to any gene: 8. CDR3 in amino acids: CASSFSTSGSGEQFF. CDR3 coding DNA: TGCGCCAGCAGCTTCAGTACTAGCGGGAGTGGCGAGCAGTTCTTC.

This clonotype was seen more than once but under ten times. This chain links TRBV24-1 with TRBJ2-3; TRBD2 matches at 9 bases. Germline CDR1 reads KGHDR; CDR2 reads SFDVKD. Losses at the gene ends were 4 bases for V and 0 bases for J; bases not matched to a gene: 10. This CDR3 region has 18 residues. CDR3 protein: CATSDPTSGALSTDTQYF. Written as DNA, the CDR3 is TGTGCCACCAGTGACCCGACTAGCGGAGCCCTTAGCACAGATACGCAGTATTTT.

V is TRBV12-3 or TRBV12-4 and J is TRBJ2-5; D is unresolved. V was trimmed by 3 bases and J by 5 bases, leaving 10 bases between them. The length of the CDR3 is 13 residues. The CDR3 DNA is TGTGCCAGCAGTTTCAACCCCCGGGAGACCCAGTACTTC. Its protein product is CASSFNPRETQYF.

This clonotype was counted a few times. The genes are TRBV9 and TRBJ2-7; 8 nucleotides agree with TRBD1. The CDR3 contains 15 residues. V lost 3 bases, J lost 4 bases, and 9 bases stayed unmatched. Germline assignment: CDR1 SGDLS and CDR2 YYNGEE. CDR3 in DNA: TGTGCCAGCAGCGCTGGACAGGGATGGATTTACGAGCAGTACTTC. Amino acids: CASSAGQGWIYEQYF. Full variable domain (missing parts from reference TRBV9 and TRBJ2-7): DSGVTQTPKHLITATGQRVTLRCSPRSGDLSVYWYQQSLDQGLQFLIQYYNGEERAKGNILERFSAQQFPDLHSELNLSSLELGDSALYFCASSAGQGWIYEQYFGPGTRLTVT.

This clonotype was counted at least ten times. The chain recombines TRBV6-1 with TRBJ1-5; no clear D. Germline V gene data show CDR1 as MNHNS and CDR2 as SASEGT. V was shortened by 4 bases and J by 9 bases, with 19 bases between the two germline ends. The CDR3 length is 15 residues. DNA for the CDR3: TGTGCCAGCAGTGCCCCTACTAGGGCCGCACGGCCCCAGCATTTT. It codes for CASSAPTRAARPQHF.

This clonotype has a handful of counts. The rearrangement joins TRBV12-3 or TRBV12-4 to TRBJ2-5; D is uncertain. Trimming pared 11 bases from V and 1 base from J, leaving 17 bases between. The length of the CDR3 is 14 residues. CDR3 DNA sequence: TGTGCCCGCCGACGAGGCAGGACCCAAGAGACCCAGTACTTC. This codes for CARRRGRTQETQYF.

This clonotype has more than one count but fewer than ten. The V call is TRBV12-3 or TRBV12-4, the J call TRBJ2-1; perhaps TRBD2 as D (5 bases). V was cut by 3 bases and J by 2 bases, with 8 bases left in between. CDR3 length equals 14 residues. The CDR3 DNA reads TGTGCCAGCAGTTTGGGGAGTCCCTACAATGAGCAGTTCTTC. Amino acids: CASSLGSPYNEQFF.

The CDR3 DNA sequence: TGTGCCTCCAGAAGGGGGCTAAGTATTGAAGCTTTCTTT. The encoded protein is CASRRGLSIEAFF. J is TRBJ1-1 and V is TRBV30, with TRBD1 matching 7 bases. Per the germline V gene, CDR1 is GTSNPN and CDR2 is SVGIG (reference sequence). The ends lost 7 bases at V and 7 bases at J; junction bases unmatched: 12. The CDR3 length is 13 residues.

The rearrangement joins TRBV4-1 to TRBJ1-5, with D uncertain. From germline, CDR1 is MGHRA and CDR2 YSYEKL. The CDR3 consists of 13 residues. Trimming pared 0 bases from V and 6 bases from J, leaving 6 bases between. The CDR3 DNA reads as TGCGCCAGCAGCCAAGATCCTGGTCAGCCCCAGCATTTT. It is translated as CASSQDPGQPQHF.

This clonotype was counted between two and nine times. The chain uses TRBV29-1 and TRBJ1-2; no firm D call. CDR3 size: 10 residues. Germline CDR1 SQVTM, CDR2 ANQGSEA. V lost 4 bases and J 5 bases, leaving 5 bases between the germline ends. CDR3 DNA: TGCAGCGTTGCCGGATATGGCTACACCTTC. It codes for CSVAGYGYTF.

This clonotype was counted a few times. The CDR3 is CASSLGVRYNEQFF. CDR3 nucleotides: TGTGCCAGCAGCTTAGGGGTTAGATACAATGAGCAGTTCTTC. The V gene is TRBV7-2, the J gene TRBJ2-1; no clear D gene. Trimming left V 1 base short and J 4 bases short, with 8 bases between. Germline V lookup: CDR1 SGHTA, CDR2 FQGNSA. This CDR3 region has 14 residues. The full variable domain, completed using reference TRBV7-2 and TRBJ2-1, is GAGVSQSPSNKVTEKGKDVELRCDPISGHTALYWYRQSLGQGLEFLIYFQGNSAPDKSGLPSDRFSAERTGGSVSTLTIQRTQQEDSAVYLCASSLGVRYNEQFFGPGTRLTVL.

This clonotype is a singleton in its sample. A much more abundant neighbour one base away suggests this may be a read error. CDR3: CASRRAGETLYF. The CDR3 region has the DNA TGTGCCAGCAGGAGGGCGGGGGAGACCCTGTACTTC. The chain joins TRBV6-5 to TRBJ2-5; 7 positions match TRBD2. This CDR3 is 12 amino acids long. Germline V gene lookup returns CDR1 MNHEY and CDR2 SVGAGI.

V is TRBV28 and J is TRBJ2-2, with 9 nucleotides matching TRBD1. The CDR3 extends over 16 amino acids. The V gene end was trimmed by 7 bases and the J gene end by 2 bases; junction bases not matched to a gene: 8. Germline CDR1 is MDHEN and CDR2 is SYDVKM. CDR3 nucleotides: TGTGCCAGCATTCTTAAACAGGGGGCAAACACCGGGGAGCTGTTTTTT. It encodes CASILKQGANTGELFF.